This is a list of T cell receptor beta chains from one sample in a study of cytomegalovirus exposure and HLA in healthy donors. The repertoire was sequenced with immunoSEQ multiplex PCR; TCRdb's copy has only in-frame clones and lacks some. The table has approximately 41,000 clones, over 70% seen once. The material sequenced was PBMCs. Source of these receptors: a man aged 50 to 60 in good health and CMV-seronegative. CDR3s include the opening cysteine and the closing phenylalanine or tryptophan. Fields, in order: V gene, D gene, J gene, CDR3 protein. The D gene is left open where the match is weak.

V gene: TRBV29-1; D gene: TRBD2; J gene: TRBJ2-7; CDR3 protein: CSARGLADSYEQYF
V gene: TRBV5-5; D gene: TRBD1; J gene: TRBJ2-1; CDR3 protein: CASSLGTGALNEQFF
V gene: TRBV30; D gene: TRBD1; J gene: TRBJ1-2; CDR3 protein: CAWRRLDREGYGYTF
V gene: TRBV7-9; D gene: -; J gene: TRBJ2-1; CDR3 protein: CASSLGSSALTYNEQFF
V gene: TRBV7-2; D gene: TRBD1; J gene: TRBJ2-1; CDR3 protein: CASSQWTGAYNEQFF
V gene: TRBV30; D gene: TRBD1; J gene: TRBJ2-1; CDR3 protein: CAWEGQGSYNEQFF
V gene: TRBV27; D gene: TRBD1; J gene: TRBJ2-1; CDR3 protein: CASSLWDRYNEQFF
V gene: TRBV4-1; D gene: -; J gene: TRBJ2-7; CDR3 protein: CASSQGARTYEQYF
V gene: TRBV6-5; D gene: TRBD2; J gene: TRBJ2-7; CDR3 protein: CASSYSPRGGYEQYF
V gene: TRBV5-4; D gene: -; J gene: TRBJ1-1; CDR3 protein: CASSSRFRGAATEAFF
V gene: TRBV7-2; D gene: -; J gene: TRBJ2-2; CDR3 protein: CASSFGGTGELFF
V gene: TRBV19; D gene: -; J gene: -; CDR3 protein: CASSIDSQSSYEQYF
V gene: TRBV6-5; D gene: TRBD1; J gene: TRBJ1-2; CDR3 protein: CASNPSGGLGYTF
V gene: TRBV5-4; D gene: -; J gene: TRBJ2-3; CDR3 protein: CVSSLGAGSTDTQYF
V gene: TRBV6-6; D gene: -; J gene: TRBJ1-1; CDR3 protein: CASKQGWTNTEAFF
V gene: TRBV5-4; D gene: TRBD2; J gene: TRBJ2-5; CDR3 protein: CASSFGGTQETQYF
V gene: TRBV5-5; D gene: -; J gene: TRBJ1-2; CDR3 protein: CASSSEAVANYGYTF
V gene: TRBV14; D gene: -; J gene: TRBJ1-2; CDR3 protein: CASSQEIQVFPLGYTF
V gene: TRBV27; D gene: TRBD1; J gene: TRBJ1-2; CDR3 protein: CASRQPGQGLYGYTF
V gene: TRBV6-4; D gene: TRBD2; J gene: TRBJ2-2; CDR3 protein: CASSDSGGRGSGELFF
V gene: TRBV29-1; D gene: -; J gene: TRBJ1-1; CDR3 protein: CSVFRNTEAFF
V gene: TRBV28; D gene: -; J gene: TRBJ1-5; CDR3 protein: CASSKWAGNQPQHF
V gene: TRBV7-2; D gene: TRBD2; J gene: TRBJ2-2; CDR3 protein: CASSPSRAGVPGELFF
V gene: TRBV28; D gene: -; J gene: TRBJ2-1; CDR3 protein: CASSLEAAPNPYNEQFF
V gene: TRBV16; D gene: TRBD1; J gene: TRBJ2-3; CDR3 protein: CASSLAGTGTDTQYF
V gene: TRBV7-8; D gene: TRBD1; J gene: TRBJ1-4; CDR3 protein: CASSPGTGGEKLFF
V gene: TRBV28; D gene: TRBD2; J gene: -; CDR3 protein: CASSLGGGGDEQYF
V gene: TRBV10-1; D gene: -; J gene: TRBJ2-1; CDR3 protein: CASTRLEVCNEQFF
V gene: TRBV13; D gene: -; J gene: TRBJ2-1; CDR3 protein: CASSSYGGGHNEQFF
V gene: TRBV4-2; D gene: TRBD1; J gene: TRBJ2-6; CDR3 protein: CASSLEWAGGGGANVLTF
V gene: TRBV27; D gene: -; J gene: TRBJ2-7; CDR3 protein: CASRSPRGSNEQYF
V gene: TRBV5-4; D gene: -; J gene: TRBJ2-1; CDR3 protein: CASSSPQGEQFF